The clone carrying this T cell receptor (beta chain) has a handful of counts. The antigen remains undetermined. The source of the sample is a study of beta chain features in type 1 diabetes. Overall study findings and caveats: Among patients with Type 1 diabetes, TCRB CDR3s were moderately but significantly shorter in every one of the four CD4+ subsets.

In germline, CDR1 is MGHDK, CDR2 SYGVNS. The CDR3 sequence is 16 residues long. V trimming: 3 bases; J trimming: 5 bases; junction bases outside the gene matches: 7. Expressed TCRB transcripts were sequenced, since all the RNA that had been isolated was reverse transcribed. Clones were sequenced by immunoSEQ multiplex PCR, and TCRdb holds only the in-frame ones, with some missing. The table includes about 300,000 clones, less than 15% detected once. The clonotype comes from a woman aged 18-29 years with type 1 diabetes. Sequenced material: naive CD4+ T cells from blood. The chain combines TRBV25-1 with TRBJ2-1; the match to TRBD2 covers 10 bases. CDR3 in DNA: TGTGCCAGCAGTGAGAGCGCTAGCGGGAGACACAATGAGCAGTTCTTC. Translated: CASSESASGRHNEQFF.